Reported below is one TCR beta chain. Its antigen specificity is not known. No per-base quality is available; no much larger clone lies one base away. The data originate from a study of cytotoxic CD8 clonotypes in ibrutinib-treated CLL (dated by TCRdb to about 2021). In the study overall: The cohort had around twelve relapsed/refractory and more than 14 treatment-naive patients; roughly 18 were IGHV unmutated. Responses were partial in roughly 25 patients and complete in 2; after median approximately 66 months follow-up, some 15 stayed in remission and roughly twelve progressed. Response samples were obtained after a median of approximately twelve months of treatment, with a range of roughly 6 to 40 months. Samples averaged approximately 260,000 productive templates and roughly 86,000 productive rearrangements. Longitudinal samples were obtainable from about 30% of the roughly 86 participants in the trial. Cryopreserved peripheral blood mononuclear cells were collected at three points: before therapy, at response, and at either sustained remission or disease progression. All remission and progressive disease samples were collected while patients were still receiving ibrutinib. Study-wide findings and limitations: An increase in clonality was observed at ibrutinib response, with clonality remaining stable during sustained remission and falling back toward baseline at progression. Baseline clonality exceeded that of age-matched healthy donors and correlated strongly with circulating CD8+ T-cell counts. Sampling times were not matched between patients in sustained remission and patients whose disease was progressing, and lymph node repertoires were not examined. Public clonotypes were rare and either shrank or stayed stable during treatment, and the rise in clonality at ibrutinib response reflected expansion of private clonotypes.

On a MiSeq, deep resolution sequencing aimed for a depth between 1 in 1 million and 1 in 200,000 T cells, with each clonotype covered 10x on average. The immunoSEQ hsTCRB Kit was used to generate TCR beta libraries. For the original study's pipeline: ImmunoSEQ Data Assistant and ImmunoSEQ Analyzer were used for data analysis, and V, D and J genes were assigned according to IMGT definitions. Clonality, which ranges from 0 to 1, was calculated by subtracting the normalized Shannon entropy of productive rearrangement frequencies from one. Only overrepresented clonotypes making up at least 0.05% of each patient's repertoire were included in the public clonotype analysis. Repertoires from 10 to 15 age-matched healthy donors in immuneACCESS were used as clonality controls. Not all clones reach the TCRdb copy of this immuneACCESS table, which keeps in-frame sequences only. Checked studies attribute under half of the gap to unresolved V genes and leave the rest unexplained. V, J and clone size are taken as reported in that table, and D and trimming were inferred from the DNA itself. In this sample the table shows about 85,000 clones, about 85% of which occur a single time. About 4.8% of the sample is taken by the ten largest.

The intended sense of this specimen's time point label: 12 months on ibrutinib. Approximately 2 micrograms of genomic DNA were extracted from cryopreserved PBMCs for TCR beta library preparation. Longitudinal blood samples from CLL patients receiving ibrutinib monotherapy were subjected to high-throughput TCR beta sequencing. Patients were enrolled in a phase 2 open-label single-center ibrutinib monotherapy trial. The source material was PBMCs, sampled after 12 months of ibrutinib treatment. The origin of this receptor is a human donor with chronic lymphocytic leukemia.

The CDR3: CASSLGDPNYGYTF. The nucleotide sequence reads TGTGCCAGCAGCCTAGGGGATCCTAACTATGGCTACACCTTC. This receptor chain uses TRBV11-2 and TRBJ1-2; the D gene is perhaps TRBD1, from 5 matching bases. Trimming at the junction amounts to 5 bases on V and 0 bases on J, and the germline ends lie 10 bases apart. The CDR3 sequence holds 14 residues, the cysteine and phenylalanine included. The only DNA kept is the CDR3, 42 bases in frame from the first base. From a lookup of the germline V gene, CDR1 and CDR2 are SGHAT and FQNNGV.